The entry below gives a single T cell receptor (beta chain) sequence along with its context. Its antigen is currently unknown. This record comes from a study of OX40 agonist ivuxolimab in advanced cancers. Autoimmune disease history or systemic immunosuppression led to patients being barred. Study-wide points: Circulating CD4+ and CD8+ T cells showed clonal expansion by week 6 at 0.1 to 3.0 mg/kg. Antigen specificity of clonally expanded peripheral T cells was not established.

Libraries were prepared by immunoSEQ multiplex PCR; TCRdb keeps only in-frame clonotypes and omits some of them. The sample records 30,000 or so clones, about 84% being singletons. Germline V gene lookup returns CDR1 MNHEY and CDR2 SMNVEV (reference sequence). The V end lost 6 bases, the J end lost 2 bases, and 8 bases lay between the germline ends. This CDR3 is 14 amino acids long. This clonotype was sampled from an adult with an advanced solid tumor such as melanoma, head and neck, liver or kidney cancer. The sequences come from CD4+ or CD8+ T cells sorted from blood, collected in a trial of the OX40 agonist ivuxolimab. The rearrangement uses TRBV27 and TRBJ2-6; D remains unclear. In DNA, the CDR3 is TGTGCCAGCAGCCCTGAGGCTGGGGCCAACGTCCTGACTTTC. Residues: CASSPEAGANVLTF. Full variable domain (remainder filled in from reference TRBV27 and TRBJ2-6): EAQVTQNPRYLITVTGKKLTVTCSQNMNHEYMSWYRQDPGLGLRQIYYSMNVEVTDKGDVPEGYKVSRKEKRNFPLILESPSPNQTSLYFCASSPEAGANVLTFGAGSRLTVL.